This TCR beta chain was retrieved from a study of shared clonotypes between healthy human individuals. Data came from immunoSEQ multiplex PCR; TCRdb stores just in-frame clones and leaves some out. This table has around 1,100,000 clones, around 77% appearing once. CDR1 MDHEN and CDR2 SYDVKM come from the germline V gene. The CDR3 extends over 17 amino acids. With 5 bases clipped from V and 5 bases from J, the junction kept 7 bases outside the gene matches. The specimen was memory CD4+ T cells from PBMCs. The subset: CD45RA-negative fraction. The sequence derives from a man between 18 and 35 years old in good health. Some clones in this sample may be carry-over from other donors' samples. The J gene is TRBJ2-6, the V gene TRBV28; 12 bases fit TRBD2. The CDR3 DNA reads TGTGCCAGCAGTCGACTAGCGGGGGCAAGCTGGGCCAACGTCCTGACTTTC. Translated, it gives CASSRLAGASWANVLTF.